The sequence of this T cell receptor beta chain was determined in a study of cytomegalovirus exposure and HLA in healthy donors. The data were produced by immunoSEQ multiplex PCR, yet TCRdb's version contains in-frame clones alone and is incomplete. The sample records about 200,000 clones, approximately 87% being singletons. V trimming: 5 bases; J trimming: 3 bases; junction bases outside the gene matches: 7. Germline CDR1 SEHNR, CDR2 FQNEAQ (reference sequence). This CDR3 spans 14 amino acids. Study-level findings and limits: The listing of roughly 160 TCR beta chains classed them as cytomegalovirus-associated.

This clone was picked up one time. What it binds is not known. This clonotype was sampled from a woman aged 18-29 years in good health and CMV-seronegative. Sequences were obtained from PBMCs. The chain couples TRBV7-9 to TRBJ2-7; 7 positions agree with TRBD1. As DNA, the CDR3 is TGTGCCAGCAGCCCGGGACAGCCTCTCTACGAGCAGTACTTC. Amino acids: CASSPGQPLYEQYF.